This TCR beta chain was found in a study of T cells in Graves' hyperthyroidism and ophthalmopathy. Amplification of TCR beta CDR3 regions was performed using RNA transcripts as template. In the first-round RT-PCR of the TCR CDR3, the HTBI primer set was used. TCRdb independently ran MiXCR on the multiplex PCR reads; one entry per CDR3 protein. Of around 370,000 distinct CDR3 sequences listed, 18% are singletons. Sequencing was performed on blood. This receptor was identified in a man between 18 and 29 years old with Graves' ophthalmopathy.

CDR3 in DNA: TGTGCCAGCAGTGGGACAGCCCTCTATGGCTACACCTTC. Its translation is CASSGTALYGYTF. J is TRBJ1-2 and V is TRBV6-1; a possible D gene is TRBD1 (6 bases). CDR1 is MNHNS, CDR2 SASEGT, per germline. This CDR3 comprises 13 residues. Trimming left V 4 bases short and J 4 bases short, with 10 bases between.